Listed here are 15 T cell receptor beta chains from one sample, sequenced in a study of T cell changes during pregnancy in multiple sclerosis. The method was immunoSEQ multiplex PCR; TCRdb's version includes in-frame clones alone and lacks a portion of them. This sample yields some 69,000 clones, of which about 92% are seen a single time; 2.1% belongs to the top ten. Source: peripheral blood, taken in the second trimester of pregnancy. The receptors were gathered from a female donor in good health, enrolled as a control in a pregnancy study.

The V and J genes are TRBV11-3 and TRBJ2-1; 7 nucleotides agree with TRBD1. CDR1 SGHNT and CDR2 YENEEA come from the germline V gene. V was pared by 6 bases and J by 3 bases, with 5 bases of the junction left unmatched. The CDR3 consists of 14 residues. The CDR3 nucleotides read TGTGCCAGCAGTCGGACAGGCATCTACAATGAGCAGTTCTTC. Its protein product is CASSRTGIYNEQFF.

The rearrangement uses TRBV27 and TRBJ2-3; TRBD2 matches 13 bases. Germline V gene lookup returns CDR1 MNHEY and CDR2 SMNVEV (reference sequence). There are 17 residues in the CDR3. V shed 5 bases and J 4 bases; nucleotides not matched to a gene: 9. As DNA, the CDR3 is TGTGCCAGCAGTCCCAGACTAGCGGGGGGCCCGGCAGATACGCAGTATTTT. Translated, it gives CASSPRLAGGPADTQYF.

The gene calls are TRBV10-2 and TRBJ1-3; D is uncertain. CDR1 is WSHSY and CDR2 is SAAADI in the germline V gene. With 4 bases removed from V and 8 bases from J, the gap between germline ends came to 15 bases. The CDR3 length is 14 residues. The DNA for the CDR3 is TGCGCCAGCAGTGGGGTCCAGAGCGGGGACACCATATATTTT. Protein product: CASSGVQSGDTIYF.

V usage is TRBV10-3 and J usage is TRBJ2-3, with 12 bases aligning to TRBD2. Trimming removed 6 bases from V and 4 bases from J; junction bases left unmatched: 11. Per germline, CDR1 ENHRY and CDR2 SYGVKD. This CDR3 has 17 amino acids. In DNA, the CDR3 is TGTGCCATCAGAACTAGCGGGGGGCTCCCCACCGCAGATACGCAGTATTTT. It is translated as CAIRTSGGLPTADTQYF.

The rearrangement uses TRBV9 and TRBJ1-2; 11 bases line up with TRBD1. With 4 bases clipped from V and 3 bases from J, the junction kept 5 bases outside the gene matches. Germline CDR1 SGDLS, CDR2 YYNGEE. The CDR3 is 15 residues long. CDR3 protein: CASSSRTGGYYGYTF. The CDR3 region has the DNA TGTGCCAGCAGCTCCCGGACAGGGGGCTACTATGGCTACACCTTC.

The chain couples TRBV28 to TRBJ1-3; maybe TRBD1 (6 bases). From germline, CDR1 is MDHEN and CDR2 SYDVKM. CDR3 size: 15 residues. The germline V and J ends were trimmed by 3 bases and 0 bases, with 9 bases remaining between them. CDR3 in amino acids: CASSFGTTSGNTIYF. CDR3 coding DNA: TGTGCCAGCAGTTTTGGGACAACCTCTGGAAACACCATATATTTT.

This clone was seen just once. The genes are TRBV7-3 and TRBJ2-1, with D possibly being TRBD1 (5 bases). Trimming shortened V by 6 bases and J by 0 bases, and 12 bases separated the two germline ends. This CDR3 has 15 residues. Germline lookup yields CDR1 SGHTA and CDR2 FQGTGA. The CDR3 sequence: CASSKDSDSYNEQFF. The CDR3 coding sequence is TGTGCCAGCAGTAAAGACAGTGACTCCTACAATGAGCAGTTCTTC.

J is TRBJ1-2 and V is TRBV4-2, with a tentative D call TRBD1 (5 bases). The CDR3 has 16 residues. CDR1 is LGHNA and CDR2 is YNFKEQ in the germline V gene. The ends were cut back, 0 bases at V and 0 bases at J, with 11 bases in the middle. The CDR3 region has the DNA TGTGCCAGCAGCCAAGAAGTGACGACAGCTAACTATGGCTACACCTTC. It codes for CASSQEVTTANYGYTF.

The chain combines TRBV5-1 with TRBJ2-1, with 11 nucleotides matching TRBD2. CDR3 length: 15 amino acids. With V trimmed by 0 bases and J by 10 bases, 6 bases remained unmatched. Per the germline V gene, CDR1 is SGHRS and CDR2 is YFSETQ. Here the CDR3 DNA reads TGCGCCAGCAGCTTGGCGGCTAGCGGGGGGACGGAGCAGTTCTTC. As protein: CASSLAASGGTEQFF.

The chain couples TRBV7-8 to TRBJ2-7; 9 bases align to TRBD1. The CDR3 consists of 15 residues. Germline CDR1 and CDR2: SGHVS and FQNEAQ. Trimming cost V 5 bases and J 4 bases; bases outside gene matches: 9. CDR3 sequence: CASSVQQGAGYEQYF. CDR3 nucleotides: TGTGCCAGCAGCGTACAACAGGGGGCGGGGTACGAGCAGTACTTC.

The chain couples TRBV25-1 to TRBJ2-2; 10 bases are a match to TRBD1. The CDR3 covers 15 residues. Germline V gene lookup returns CDR1 MGHDK and CDR2 SYGVNS. Trimming at V came to 2 bases and at J to 6 bases, leaving 3 bases not matched to a gene. In DNA, the CDR3 is TGTGCCAGCAGTGAAAGCGGGACAGGGGCCGGGGAGCTGTTTTTT. It codes for CASSESGTGAGELFF.

This chain uses TRBV30 with TRBJ1-3; D is unclear. The ends were cut back, 8 bases at V and 0 bases at J, with 14 bases in the middle. Looked up from germline, CDR1 is GTSNPN and CDR2 is SVGIG (reference sequence). This CDR3 has 14 amino acids. CDR3 in DNA: TGTGCCCATAGTTTCGCGCTCTCTGGAAACACCATATATTTT. This translates into CAHSFALSGNTIYF. Supplemented by reference TRBV30 and TRBJ1-3, the full variable domain reads SQTIHQWPATLVQPVGSPLSLECTVEGTSNPNLYWYRQAAGRGLQLLFYSVGIGQISSEVPQNLSASRPQDRQFILSSKKLLLSDSGFYLCAHSFALSGNTIYFGEGSWLTVV.

The chain employs TRBV11-2 and TRBJ2-5; TRBD2 matches 7 bases. The germline gives CDR1 SGHAT, CDR2 FQNNGV. V was clipped by 1 base and J by 2 bases; unmatched bases: 4. This CDR3 has 15 residues. The DNA of the CDR3 is TGTGCCAGCAGCTTAGGGGGGACTACACAAGAGACCCAGTACTTC. Translating gives CASSLGGTTQETQYF.

V and J are TRBV6-1 and TRBJ1-3; D gene unclear. V lost 6 bases and J lost 0, with 6 bases in between. Per germline, CDR1 MNHNS and CDR2 SASEGT. This CDR3 has 13 amino acids. Written as DNA, the CDR3 is TGTGCCAGCAGATCCTCCTCTGGAAACACCATATATTTT. Protein product: CASRSSSGNTIYF.

The chain employs TRBV29-1 and TRBJ2-1, with TRBD1 matching 9 bases. Germline trimming cut 4 bases from V and 3 bases from J; bases unmatched to any gene: 7. The CDR3 sequence is 15 residues long. Germline-derived CDR1 and CDR2 are SQVTM and ANQGSEA. CDR3 nucleotides: TGCAGCGTTGGGGGGGACAGGGCCTTCTACAATGAGCAGTTCTTC. It codes for CSVGGDRAFYNEQFF.